The 26 T cell receptor beta chains reported below all come from one sample, sequenced in a study of blood T cells in healthy people across ages. With a J-beta primer mix and a sample-barcoded 5' primer, a second PCR ran roughly 6 to 12 cycles. TCRdb re-derived calls from the 5' RACE reads in MiXCR, one entry per CDR3 protein. The sample holds roughly 1,700,000 distinct CDR3 sequences; approximately 28% are singletons and the top ten take about 8%. What was sequenced was blood. These receptor sequences come from a woman in her twenties or thirties in good health.

Written as DNA, the CDR3 is TGTGCCACCAGCACCCGGACCGCCAATGAGCAGTTCTTC. Its translation: CATSTRTANEQFF. The V and J genes are TRBV15 and TRBJ2-1; D call uncertain. The CDR3 sequence is 13 residues long. Germline loops: CDR1 LNHNV, CDR2 YYDKDF (reference sequence). The V end was cut by 4 bases, the J end by 6 bases, with 10 bases between.

This clonotype has just a few counts. This sequence joins TRBV3-1 and TRBJ1-1; TRBD1 matches 8 bases. The CDR3 length is 15 residues. CDR1 and CDR2 from the germline V gene are LGHDT and YNNKEL (reference sequence). The junction had 10 bases not matched to a gene; V was cut back by 4 bases and J by 6 bases. The CDR3 bases are TGTGCCAGCAGCCGTATAACAGGGGGAGGTTCTGAAGCTTTCTTT. Protein sequence: CASSRITGGGSEAFF.

A few counts support this clonotype. The chain recombines TRBV7-2 with TRBJ2-3; D may be TRBD2 (5 bases). In germline, CDR1 is SGHTA, CDR2 FQGNSA. CDR3 size: 11 residues. Between the trimmed V and J ends, which lost 10 bases and 5 bases, there was a span of 10 bases. The CDR3 reads CATAGGDTQYF. CDR3 sequence (DNA): TGTGCCACAGCAGGAGGAGATACGCAGTATTTT. Based on the CDR3 plus reference TRBV7-2 and TRBJ2-3, the full variable domain is GAGVSQSPSNKVTEKGKDVELRCDPISGHTALYWYRQSLGQGLEFLIYFQGNSAPDKSGLPSDRFSAERTGGSVSTLTIQRTQQEDSAVYLCATAGGDTQYFGPGTRLTVL.

This chain uses TRBV29-1 with TRBJ1-1; perhaps TRBD1 as D (6 bases). The germline V gene has CDR1 SQVTM and CDR2 ANQGSEA. V lost 4 bases and J 8 bases, leaving 17 bases between the germline ends. CDR3 size: 13 residues. This chain's CDR3 is CSVGEGGGREAFF. The CDR3, as DNA: TGCAGCGTTGGAGAGGGGGGTGGTAGGGAAGCTTTCTTT.

This clonotype was observed at least ten times. The chain links TRBV29-1 to TRBJ2-1; D may correspond to TRBD1 or TRBD2 (5 bases each). The CDR3 has 16 amino acids. The germline V gene has CDR1 SQVTM and CDR2 ANQGSEA. The V end was cut by 3 bases, the J end by 5 bases, with 20 bases between. The CDR3 loop is CSVERSDRIGDNEQFF. The CDR3 coding sequence is TGCAGCGTTGAGCGGAGTGACAGAATCGGGGACAATGAGCAGTTCTTC.

This clonotype was counted at least ten times. The chain joins TRBV20-1 to TRBJ2-5, with TRBD1 as a possible D gene (5 bases). Between the trimmed V and J ends, which lost 6 bases and 0 bases, there was a span of 14 bases. Germline assignment: CDR1 DFQATT and CDR2 SNEGSKA (reference sequence). The CDR3 loop spans 14 amino acids. In DNA form, the CDR3 reads TGCAGTGCCCCACTCGGCAGGGACCAAGAGACCCAGTACTTC. Its translation is CSAPLGRDQETQYF.

V is TRBV7-9 and J is TRBJ2-7; D gene unclear. The V gene lost 0 bases and the J gene lost 6 bases, with 9 bases spanning the gap. CDR1 and CDR2 from the germline V gene are SEHNR and FQNEAQ (reference sequence). The CDR3 covers 13 residues. CDR3 sequence reads: CASSLAALGEQYF. CDR3 bases: TGTGCCAGCAGCTTAGCCGCGTTAGGCGAGCAGTACTTC.

This clonotype has a count of ten or more. The chain links TRBV24-1 to TRBJ2-7, with D possibly TRBD1 on 6 matching bases. V lost 3 bases and J lost 0, with 11 bases in between. CDR1 is KGHDR and CDR2 is SFDVKD in the germline V gene. The CDR3 length is 15 residues. CDR3: CATSDHGQYSYEQYF. In nucleotides, the CDR3 is TGTGCCACCAGTGATCATGGACAGTACTCCTACGAGCAGTACTTC.

This clonotype appeared many times. The gene calls are TRBV7-3 and TRBJ2-7; tentatively, D is TRBD1 (6 bases). There are 15 residues in the CDR3. Germline loops: CDR1 SGHTA, CDR2 FQGTGA. With 5 bases removed from V and 5 bases from J, the gap between germline ends came to 19 bases. The CDR3 DNA reads TGTGCCAGCAGCCCGTCCGGGACAAGGAAGAACGAGCAGTACTTC. Residues: CASSPSGTRKNEQYF.

This chain joins TRBV28 and TRBJ2-3; D may be TRBD1 (6 bases). Germline V lookup: CDR1 MDHEN, CDR2 SYDVKM. CDR3 size: 14 residues. V lost 6 bases and J lost 0, with 10 bases in between. CDR3 in amino acids: CASRKDSSTDTQYF. CDR3 nucleotides: TGTGCCAGCAGGAAGGACAGCAGCACAGATACGCAGTATTTT.

This clonotype was detected only a few times. The rearrangement uses TRBV7-9 and TRBJ2-5; 10 bases are a match to TRBD1. V shed 5 bases, J shed 11 bases, and the junction held 14 bases outside the gene matches. CDR3 size: 15 residues. CDR1 SEHNR and CDR2 FQNEAQ come from the germline V gene (reference sequence). As DNA, the CDR3 is TGTGCCAGCAGCCTTACCGGGACAGGGGAACGTGAGCAGTACTTC. This codes for CASSLTGTGEREQYF.

This chain connects TRBV30 to TRBJ2-7; no firm D call. The J call may be wrong; the DNA end is better matched by TRBJ2-4. The CDR3 covers 13 residues. Germline lookup yields CDR1 GTSNPN and CDR2 SVGIG (reference sequence). The DNA for the CDR3 is TGTGCCTGGAATCCAGGAGAGGTCAACATTCAGTACTTC. Its translation is CAWNPGEVNIQYF.

The rearrangement joins TRBV7-2 to TRBJ2-3; D is ambiguous. CDR3 length: 13 amino acids. Germline loops: CDR1 SGHTA, CDR2 FQGNSA. The ends were cut back, 7 bases at V and 7 bases at J, with 15 bases in the middle. This CDR3 is CASTLIDGYTQYF. The CDR3 bases are TGTGCCAGCACCCTAATCGACGGGTATACGCAGTATTTT.

About this clonotype itself: The junction departs from germline at one end; a sequencing error may be responsible. The genes are TRBV20-1 and TRBJ1-2; TRBD1 is a possible D gene (5 bases). The CDR3 is made up of 16 amino acids. Germline V lookup: CDR1 DFQATT, CDR2 SNEGSKA (reference sequence). CDR3 protein: CCARDPSGGGNYGYTF. CDR3 bases: TGCTGTGCTAGGGACCCTAGTGGCGGCGGGAACTATGGCTACACCTTC.

This clonotype was counted between two and nine times. This chain links TRBV12-3 or TRBV12-4 with TRBJ1-1; TRBD1 matches at 9 bases. This CDR3 contains 17 residues. Trimming took 3 bases from V and 3 from J; bases not matched to a gene: 11. The CDR3 here is CASSFRTTGGHDTEAFF. The DNA of the CDR3 is TGTGCCAGCAGTTTCCGAACTACAGGGGGCCACGACACTGAAGCTTTCTTT.

The rearrangement uses TRBV9 and TRBJ1-1; D may be TRBD1 (5 bases). Trimming left V 4 bases short and J 9 bases short, with 16 bases between. The CDR3 sequence is 13 residues long. The germline CDR1 and CDR2 sequences are SGDLS and YYNGEE. This CDR3 is CASSPGGRRQAFF. In DNA form, the CDR3 reads TGTGCCAGCAGCCCTGGGGGTAGGCGGCAAGCTTTCTTT. Variable domain in full (rest from reference TRBV9 and TRBJ1-1): DSGVTQTPKHLITATGQRVTLRCSPRSGDLSVYWYQQSLDQGLQFLIQYYNGEERAKGNILERFSAQQFPDLHSELNLSSLELGDSALYFCASSPGGRRQAFFGQGTRLTVV.

V and J are TRBV15 and TRBJ2-3, with D perhaps TRBD1 (6 bases). Looked up from germline, CDR1 is LNHNV and CDR2 is YYDKDF (reference sequence). V was trimmed by 4 bases and J by 8 bases, leaving 28 bases between them. CDR3 length equals 18 residues. CDR3 sequence: CATSKDSNTGTWTSTQYF. The CDR3 region has the DNA TGTGCCACCAGCAAGGATTCCAACACCGGGACATGGACTTCTACGCAGTATTTT.

This clonotype was seen more than once but under ten times. Mismatch with germline at one junction end may stem from a read error. The chain is built from TRBV28 and TRBJ2-5; no definite D call. This CDR3 spans 12 amino acids. In germline, CDR1 is MDHEN, CDR2 SYDVKM. The CDR3 spells CVSSLARETQYF. The DNA of the CDR3 is TGTGTCAGCAGTTTAGCTCGGGAGACCCAGTACTTC.

This clonotype occurred once. The chain has TRBV5-5 and TRBJ2-2, with TRBD2 matching over 14 bases. Per germline, CDR1 SGHKS and CDR2 YYEKEE (reference sequence). The CDR3 runs 18 residues. J was trimmed by 0 bases and V by 1 base; bases with no gene match: 2. The CDR3 region is CASSLRLAGGPNTGELFF. CDR3 coding DNA: TGTGCCAGCAGCTTGAGACTAGCGGGGGGGCCGAACACCGGGGAGCTGTTTTTT. The full variable domain, completed using reference TRBV5-5 and TRBJ2-2, is DAGVTQSPTHLIKTRGQQVTLRCSPISGHKSVSWYQQVLGQGPQFIFQYYEKEERGRGNFPDRFSARQFPNYSSELNVNALLLGDSALYLCASSLRLAGGPNTGELFFGEGSRLTVL.

About this clonotype: A read error may explain this, as a much larger clone is one base away. The rearrangement uses TRBV18 and TRBJ1-2; no definite D call. The CDR3 spans 14 residues. Germline V lookup: CDR1 KGHSH, CDR2 LQKENI. The CDR3 loop is CASSPSGENYSYTF. In nucleotides, the CDR3 is TGTGCCAGCTCCCCCTCCGGGGAGAACTATAGCTACACCTTC.

This clonotype has just a few counts. CDR3 nucleotide sequence: TGTGCCAGCAGCACAAGACGGCTGACCTACGAGCAGTACTTC. Protein: CASSTRRLTYEQYF. The rearrangement joins TRBV7-2 to TRBJ2-7; D unresolved. The length of the CDR3 is 14 residues. V lost 5 bases and J lost 2, with 13 bases in between. Germline CDR1 SGHTA, CDR2 FQGNSA.

With regard to this clonotype: A single base separates this from a much larger clone, so it may be a read error. Written as DNA, the CDR3 is TGCAGTGCTAGAGGCGGGAATGCGGAGACCCGGTACTTC. It encodes CSARGGNAETRYF. V gene TRBV20-1 combines with J gene TRBJ2-7; possible D gene TRBD2, 6 bases. CDR3 size: 13 residues. Germline-derived CDR1 and CDR2 are DFQATT and SNEGSKA (reference sequence). Trimming removed 1 base at V and 12 bases at J, with 19 bases between.

This clonotype was seen only a few times. The V call is TRBV5-6, the J call TRBJ1-5; 11 positions match TRBD1. With 0 bases clipped from V and 0 bases from J, the junction kept 2 bases outside the gene matches. Germline CDR1 SGHDT, CDR2 YYEEEE. The CDR3 consists of 17 residues. The CDR3 loop is CASSLGTGGFSNQPQHF. The CDR3 DNA sequence: TGTGCCAGCAGCTTGGGGACAGGGGGCTTTAGCAATCAGCCCCAGCATTTT.

This clonotype has just a few counts. V gene TRBV10-3 combines with J gene TRBJ2-3; TRBD2 might be the D (6 bases). Germline values: CDR1 ENHRY, CDR2 SYGVKD. This CDR3 contains 14 residues. The ends were cut back, 8 bases at V and 4 bases at J, with 16 bases in the middle. The CDR3 nucleotides read TGTGCCATCGGGGGACTTACTGGTTCAGATACGCAGTATTTT. It translates to CAIGGLTGSDTQYF.

V and J are TRBV10-3 and TRBJ2-3, with 9 nucleotides matching TRBD2. This CDR3 has 13 residues. Trimming cost V 7 bases and J 1 base; bases outside gene matches: 0. Looked up from germline, CDR1 is ENHRY and CDR2 is SYGVKD. CDR3 coding DNA: TGTGCCATCACTAGCGGGGGCACAGATACGCAGTATTTT. Translation: CAITSGGTDTQYF.

This clonotype was seen a few times. The CDR3 nucleotides read TGTGCCAGTAGTATAGTAGCACAGGGAGGATCACCCCTCCACTTT. This codes for CASSIVAQGGSPLHF. V is TRBV19 and J is TRBJ1-6; D is possibly TRBD1 (6 bases). Germline values: CDR1 LNHDA, CDR2 SQIVND (reference sequence). This CDR3 contains 15 residues. Deletions cut 1 base from V and 10 bases from J, with 14 bases between.